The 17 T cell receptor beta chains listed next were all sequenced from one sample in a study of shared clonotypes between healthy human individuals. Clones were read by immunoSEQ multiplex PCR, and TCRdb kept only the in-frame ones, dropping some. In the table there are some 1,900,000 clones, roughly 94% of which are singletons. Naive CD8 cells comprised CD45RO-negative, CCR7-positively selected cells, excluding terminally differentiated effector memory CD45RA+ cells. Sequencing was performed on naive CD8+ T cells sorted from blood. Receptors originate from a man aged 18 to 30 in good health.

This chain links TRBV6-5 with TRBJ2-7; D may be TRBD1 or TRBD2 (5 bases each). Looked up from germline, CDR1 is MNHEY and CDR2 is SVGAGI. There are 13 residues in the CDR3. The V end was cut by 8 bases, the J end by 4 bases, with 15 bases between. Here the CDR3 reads CASHEGDSYEQYF. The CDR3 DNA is TGTGCCAGCCATGAGGGAGACAGTTACGAGCAGTACTTC.

The CDR3 DNA reads TGTGCCTGGAGTGGGGGACTAGCGGAGTACAATGAGCAGTTCTTC. Translated, it gives CAWSGGLAEYNEQFF. This chain connects TRBV30 to TRBJ2-1, with 11 bases identical to TRBD2. CDR1 GTSNPN and CDR2 SVGIG come from the germline V gene (reference sequence). After removal of 1 base from V and 4 bases from J, the junction contained 3 bases not matched to a gene. The CDR3 is 15 residues long.

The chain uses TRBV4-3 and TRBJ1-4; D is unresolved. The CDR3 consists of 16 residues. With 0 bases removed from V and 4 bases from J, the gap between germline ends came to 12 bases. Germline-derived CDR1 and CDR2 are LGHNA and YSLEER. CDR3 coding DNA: TGCGCCAGCAGCCAAGATCCCCTAGGCTTTAATGAAAAACTGTTTTTT. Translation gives CASSQDPLGFNEKLFF.

CDR3 DNA: TGTGCCAGCAGTTACACCCGGACAGTCTATAATTCACCCCTCCACTTT. It yields the protein CASSYTRTVYNSPLHF. J is TRBJ1-6 and V is TRBV6-6; D is perhaps TRBD1 (6 bases). Trimming stripped 2 bases from V and 3 bases from J, with 11 bases between. Germline loops: CDR1 MNHNY, CDR2 SVGAGI (reference sequence). The CDR3 sequence is 16 residues long.

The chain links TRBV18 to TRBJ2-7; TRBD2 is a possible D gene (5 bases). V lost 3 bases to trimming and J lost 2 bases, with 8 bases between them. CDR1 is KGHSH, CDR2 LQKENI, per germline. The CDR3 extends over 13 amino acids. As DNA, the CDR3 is TGTGCCAGCTCACCGGACGGGGCCTACGAGCAGTACTTC. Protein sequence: CASSPDGAYEQYF.

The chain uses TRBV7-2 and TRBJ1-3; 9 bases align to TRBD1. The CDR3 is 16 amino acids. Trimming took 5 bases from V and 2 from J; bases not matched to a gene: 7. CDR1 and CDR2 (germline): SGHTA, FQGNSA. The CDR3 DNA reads TGTGCCAGCAGCATCACCGGGACAGGGACTGGAAACACCATATATTTT. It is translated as CASSITGTGTGNTIYF. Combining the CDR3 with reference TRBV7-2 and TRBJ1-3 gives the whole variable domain GAGVSQSPSNKVTEKGKDVELRCDPISGHTALYWYRQSLGQGLEFLIYFQGNSAPDKSGLPSDRFSAERTGGSVSTLTIQRTQQEDSAVYLCASSITGTGTGNTIYFGEGSWLTVV.

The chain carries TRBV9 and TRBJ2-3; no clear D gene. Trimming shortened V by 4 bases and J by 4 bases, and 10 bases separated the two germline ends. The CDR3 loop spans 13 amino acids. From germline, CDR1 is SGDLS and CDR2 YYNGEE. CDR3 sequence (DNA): TGTGCCAGCAGCACCGGCAGTGCAGATACGCAGTATTTT. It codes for CASSTGSADTQYF.

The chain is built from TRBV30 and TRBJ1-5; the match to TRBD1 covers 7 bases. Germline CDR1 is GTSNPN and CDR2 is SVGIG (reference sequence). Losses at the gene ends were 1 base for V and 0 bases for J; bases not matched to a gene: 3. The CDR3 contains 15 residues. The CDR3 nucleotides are TGTGCCTGGAGTGGGGGACAGTTTAGCAATCAGCCCCAGCATTTT. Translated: CAWSGGQFSNQPQHF.

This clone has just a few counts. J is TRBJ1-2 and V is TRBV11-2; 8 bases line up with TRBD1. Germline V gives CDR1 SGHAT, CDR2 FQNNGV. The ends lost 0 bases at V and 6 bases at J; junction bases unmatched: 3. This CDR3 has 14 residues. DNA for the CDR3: TGTGCCAGCAGCTTAGAACCGACAGGGGATGGCTACACCTTC. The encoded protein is CASSLEPTGDGYTF.

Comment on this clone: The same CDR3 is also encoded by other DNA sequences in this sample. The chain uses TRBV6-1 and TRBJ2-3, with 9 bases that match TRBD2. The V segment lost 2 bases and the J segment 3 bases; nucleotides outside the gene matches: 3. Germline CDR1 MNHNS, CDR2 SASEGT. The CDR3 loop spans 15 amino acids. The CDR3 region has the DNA TGTGCCAGCAGTGAATTGCTAGCGGGGACAGATACGCAGTATTTT. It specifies CASSELLAGTDTQYF.

CDR3 sequence reads: CASSLALVTDAYEQYF. CDR3 nucleotide sequence: TGTGCCAGCAGCTTAGCGCTAGTGACAGACGCGTACGAGCAGTACTTC. The chain carries TRBV11-2 and TRBJ2-7, with D possibly TRBD1 on 5 matching bases. This CDR3 has 16 amino acids. Germline V gene lookup returns CDR1 SGHAT and CDR2 FQNNGV. V shed 1 base and J shed 4 bases, with 17 bases lying between them.

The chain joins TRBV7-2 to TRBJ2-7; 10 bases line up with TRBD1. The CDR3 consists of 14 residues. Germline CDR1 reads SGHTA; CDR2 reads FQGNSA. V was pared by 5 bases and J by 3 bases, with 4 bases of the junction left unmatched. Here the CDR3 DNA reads TGTGCCAGCAGCCCTTGGACAGGGGGCTACGAGCAGTACTTC. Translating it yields CASSPWTGGYEQYF. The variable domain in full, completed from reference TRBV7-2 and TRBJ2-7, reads GAGVSQSPSNKVTEKGKDVELRCDPISGHTALYWYRQSLGQGLEFLIYFQGNSAPDKSGLPSDRFSAERTGGSVSTLTIQRTQQEDSAVYLCASSPWTGGYEQYFGPGTRLTVT.

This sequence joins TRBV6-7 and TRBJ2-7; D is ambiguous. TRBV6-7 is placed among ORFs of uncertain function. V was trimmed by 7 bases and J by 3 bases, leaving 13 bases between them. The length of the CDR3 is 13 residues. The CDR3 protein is CASTPSVCYEQYF. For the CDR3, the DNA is TGTGCCAGCACCCCAAGTGTATGCTACGAGCAGTACTTC.

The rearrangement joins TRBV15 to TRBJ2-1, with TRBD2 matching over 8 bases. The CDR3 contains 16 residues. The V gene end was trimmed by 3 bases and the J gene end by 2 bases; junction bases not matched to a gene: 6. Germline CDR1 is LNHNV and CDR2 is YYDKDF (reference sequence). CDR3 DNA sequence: TGTGCCACCAGCAGGAAGCGGGGGATTCCCTACAATGAGCAGTTCTTC. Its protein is CATSRKRGIPYNEQFF.

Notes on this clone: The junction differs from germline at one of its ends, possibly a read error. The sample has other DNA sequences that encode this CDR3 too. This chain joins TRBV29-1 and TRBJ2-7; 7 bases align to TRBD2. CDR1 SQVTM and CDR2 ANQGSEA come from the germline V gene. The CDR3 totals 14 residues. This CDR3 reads CSVEGLGGNYEQYF. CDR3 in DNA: TGTAGCGTTGAAGGTCTGGGGGGGAACTACGAGCAGTACTTC.

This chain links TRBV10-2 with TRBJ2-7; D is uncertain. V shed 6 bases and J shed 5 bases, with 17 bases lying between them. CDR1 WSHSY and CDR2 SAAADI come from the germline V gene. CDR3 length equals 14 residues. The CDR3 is CASRPLGSPHEQYF. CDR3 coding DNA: TGCGCCAGCAGACCTTTGGGCAGTCCGCACGAGCAGTACTTC.

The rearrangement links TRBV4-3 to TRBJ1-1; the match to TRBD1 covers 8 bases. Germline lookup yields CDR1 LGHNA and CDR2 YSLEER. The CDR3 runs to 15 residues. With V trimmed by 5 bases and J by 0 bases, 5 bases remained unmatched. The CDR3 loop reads CASSATRGLNTEAFF. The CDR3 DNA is TGCGCCAGCAGCGCAACCAGGGGGCTGAACACTGAAGCTTTCTTT.